Listed below are T cell receptor beta chains from one sample, sequenced in a study of cytomegalovirus exposure and HLA in healthy donors. The data were produced by immunoSEQ multiplex PCR, yet TCRdb's version contains in-frame clones alone and is incomplete. The sample lists some 140,000 clones, more than 60% occurring once. The sequenced sample was PBMCs. Every receptor here comes from a woman between 45 and 60 years old in good health and CMV-seropositive. The CDR3 runs from the conserved cysteine through the conserved F or W. Each record gives: V gene, D gene, J gene, clone size, CDR3 DNA, CDR3 protein. D genes are given only for firm matches. Size values are once, few and many counts, or a class for expanded clones, and some rows have none.

v_gene: TRBV6-6
d_gene: TRBD2
j_gene: TRBJ2-3
abundance: NA
CDR3nt: TGTGCCAGCCGCGGATTGAGCGGGGGATCCCCAGATACGCAGTATTTT
CDR3aa: CASRGLSGGSPDTQYF

v_gene: TRBV7-9
d_gene: NA
j_gene: TRBJ1-2
abundance: few
CDR3nt: TGTGCCAGCACACCACAGGGTGGCAACTATGGCTACACCTTC
CDR3aa: CASTPQGGNYGYTF

v_gene: TRBV23-1
d_gene: NA
j_gene: TRBJ1-2
abundance: NA
CDR3nt: TGCGCCAACCTCAAACGCCAGGCGATCTATGGCTACACCTTC
CDR3aa: CANLKRQAIYGYTF

v_gene: TRBV7-3
d_gene: NA
j_gene: TRBJ1-1
abundance: NA
CDR3nt: TGTGCCAGCAGCTTGGCGCCTCAGGGAAGGAACACTGAAGCTTTCTTT
CDR3aa: CASSLAPQGRNTEAFF

v_gene: TRBV25-1
d_gene: TRBD2
j_gene: TRBJ2-1
abundance: few
CDR3nt: TGTGCCAGCAGTGACCCACTACTAGCGGACAACTCCTACAATGAGCAGTTCTTC
CDR3aa: CASSDPLLADNSYNEQFF

v_gene: TRBV4-3
d_gene: TRBD1
j_gene: TRBJ2-7
abundance: NA
CDR3nt: TGCGCCAGCAGCCACTCTTGGGGACAGGGGGGTAACGAGCAGTACTTC
CDR3aa: CASSHSWGQGGNEQYF

v_gene: TRBV28
d_gene: TRBD1
j_gene: TRBJ1-4
abundance: NA
CDR3nt: TGTGCCAGCAGTCAAATACCGGGACAGGGGGGAACTAATGAAAAACTGTTTTTT
CDR3aa: CASSQIPGQGGTNEKLFF

v_gene: TRBV5-1
d_gene: TRBD1
j_gene: TRBJ2-7
abundance: NA
CDR3nt: TGCGCCAGCAGCTTGACGACAGGGGGCGATTCCTACGAGCAGTACTTC
CDR3aa: CASSLTTGGDSYEQYF

v_gene: TRBV4-3
d_gene: NA
j_gene: TRBJ2-3
abundance: NA
CDR3nt: TGCGCCAGCAGCCAAGGGTCTGGGGCCGCTGGGCAGTATTTT
CDR3aa: CASSQGSGAAGQYF

v_gene: TRBV5-4
d_gene: TRBD2
j_gene: TRBJ2-7
abundance: few
CDR3nt: TGTGCCAGCAGCCCACCGGGGGGGCCTCAGTACGAGCAGTACTTC
CDR3aa: CASSPPGGPQYEQYF

v_gene: TRBV7-2
d_gene: NA
j_gene: TRBJ2-2
abundance: few
CDR3nt: TGTGCCAGCAGCTTTACAGCGAACACCGGGGAGCTGTTTTTT
CDR3aa: CASSFTANTGELFF

v_gene: TRBV5-1
d_gene: TRBD2
j_gene: TRBJ2-1
abundance: NA
CDR3nt: TGCGCCAGCAGTTCCACTAGCGGGGGGAATAATGAGCAGTTCTTC
CDR3aa: CASSSTSGGNNEQFF

v_gene: TRBV5-1
d_gene: NA
j_gene: TRBJ2-3
abundance: NA
CDR3nt: TGCGCCAGCAGCTTGGCCGTCACAGATACGCAGTATTTT
CDR3aa: CASSLAVTDTQYF

v_gene: TRBV5-1
d_gene: TRBD2
j_gene: TRBJ2-5
abundance: NA
CDR3nt: TGCGCCAGCAGCTCCCCCCTGGGGCGGGGGGAAGAGACCCAGTACTTC
CDR3aa: CASSSPLGRGEETQYF

v_gene: TRBV5-1
d_gene: TRBD2
j_gene: TRBJ2-7
abundance: NA
CDR3nt: TGCGCCAGCAGCCTAACTAGCGGAGACCCAATCGAGCAGTACTTC
CDR3aa: CASSLTSGDPIEQYF

v_gene: TRBV19
d_gene: TRBD1
j_gene: TRBJ2-5
abundance: NA
CDR3nt: TGTGCCAGTAGTATCACCGGGACAGGGGGCGAGACCCAGTACTTC
CDR3aa: CASSITGTGGETQYF

v_gene: TRBV9
d_gene: TRBD1
j_gene: TRBJ2-7
abundance: NA
CDR3nt: TGTGCCAGCAGCGCCTCCTCCGGGACAGGGCCCGAGCAGTACTTC
CDR3aa: CASSASSGTGPEQYF

v_gene: TRBV5-1
d_gene: NA
j_gene: TRBJ2-3
abundance: NA
CDR3nt: TGCGCCAGCAGCCTCGGACAGTTAGATACGCAGTATTTT
CDR3aa: CASSLGQLDTQYF